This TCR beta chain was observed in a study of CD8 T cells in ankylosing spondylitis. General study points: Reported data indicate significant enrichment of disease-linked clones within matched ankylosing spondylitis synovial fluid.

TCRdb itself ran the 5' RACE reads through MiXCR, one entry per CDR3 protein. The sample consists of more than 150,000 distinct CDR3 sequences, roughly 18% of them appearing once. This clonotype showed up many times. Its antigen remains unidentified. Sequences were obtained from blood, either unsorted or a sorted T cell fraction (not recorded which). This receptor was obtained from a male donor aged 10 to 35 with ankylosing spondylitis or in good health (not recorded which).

The CDR3 region has the DNA TGTGCCAGCAGTTTAGGATACAGGGGCGCAGATACGCAGTATTTT. Translation: CASSLGYRGADTQYF. The V gene is TRBV27, the J gene TRBJ2-3; 7 bases match TRBD1. Unmatched junction bases numbered 6, after V lost 2 bases and J lost 4 bases. The CDR3 runs to 15 residues. The V gene's germline CDR1 is MNHEY and CDR2 SMNVEV (reference sequence).